The clone carrying this T cell receptor beta chain was counted many times. Antigen: not known. The data originate from a study of metastatic and nonmetastatic thyroid tumors. Across the whole study: Malignant and benign thyroid patients had repertoires compared in peripheral blood and tumor or nodule tissue. Overall study findings and caveats: According to reports, the diversity of TCR beta was significantly higher in malignant thyroid tumors than in benign nodules, and this held in both blood and tumor samples.

From germline, CDR1 is MNHEY and CDR2 SMNVEV (reference sequence). V trimming: 6 bases; J trimming: 0 bases; junction bases outside the gene matches: 12. The CDR3 is 17 residues long. Each patient went into thyroid surgery without having received any treatment. Authors' data handling: For papillary thyroid cancer, a distant-metastasis classifier was constructed from CDR3 differences observed across clinicopathological groups. Through MiXCR, TCRdb re-clonotyped the PCR reads. The V and J calls come from TCRdb's annotation, not from the publication. The sample yields 20,000 to 30,000 clones, approximately 13% seen once.

Sequences were obtained from blood. The V call is TRBV27, the J call TRBJ1-1; 8 bases align to TRBD1. The receptor was isolated from a female donor with papillary thyroid cancer or a benign thyroid nodule (not recorded which). Some clones in this sample may be carry-over from other donors' samples. CDR3 nucleotide sequence: TGTGCCAGCAGCTCTCCGACCCGACAGGGGATGAACACTGAAGCTTTCTTT. It codes for CASSSPTRQGMNTEAFF.